A selection of T cell receptor beta chains follows, all from one sample in a study of blood T cell repertoires in COVID-19. The repertoire was sequenced with immunoSEQ multiplex PCR; TCRdb's copy has only in-frame clones and lacks some. The sample lists 35,000 to 45,000 clones, 90% occurring once. The sample taken for sequencing was peripheral blood. The source of these receptors is a man in his fifties with active COVID-19. Both conserved end residues are part of each CDR3. D genes are given only for firm matches. Clone sizes are given selectively: once, few, many, or a class where the clone is expanded.

.	TRBJ2-1	TRBD2	TRBV25-1	TGTGCCAGCAGACTAGCGGGGCTCCACAATGAGCAGTTCTTC	CASRLAGLHNEQFF
.	TRBJ1-3	.	TRBV18	TGTGCCAGCTCACCGAAACAGACAGTTGGAAACACCATATATTTT	CASSPKQTVGNTIYF
.	TRBJ2-7	TRBD1	TRBV7-9	TGTGCCAGCAGCCCGGGACAGGTTGGCGAGCAGTACTTC	CASSPGQVGEQYF
.	TRBJ2-6	TRBD1	TRBV27	TGTGCCAGCAGTTTCTACGGACAGGGTAGGGCCAACGTCCTGACTTTC	CASSFYGQGRANVLTF
.	TRBJ1-1	.	TRBV6-5	TGTGCCAGCAGCGTTTGGAGAGGGGGGAACACTGAAGCTTTCTTT	CASSVWRGGNTEAFF
.	TRBJ1-5	.	TRBV7-8	TGTGCCAGCAGCTTAGCGTCAGGGCCCCAGCATTTT	CASSLASGPQHF
.	TRBJ1-1	TRBD1	TRBV27	TGTGCCAGCAGCTACAGGGGGGGTCGGACTGAAGCTTTCTTT	CASSYRGGRTEAFF
once	TRBJ2-3	TRBD1	TRBV10-3	TGTGCCATCAGTTCGCAGGGACAGACCCACCGAGAGCAGTATTTT	CAISSQGQTHREQYF
.	TRBJ1-5	TRBD1	TRBV5-6	TGTGCCAGCAGCACAGGGGGCAGCTTTACAAGCAATCAGCCCCAGCATTTT	CASSTGGSFTSNQPQHF
.	TRBJ2-1	.	TRBV6-4	TGTGCCAGCAGTGACCGCGGTGGGTCCTACAATGAGCAGTTCTTC	CASSDRGGSYNEQFF
once	TRBJ1-4	TRBD1	TRBV19	TGTGCCAGTAAGCTACTACACGCCGGACAGGGGAATGAAAAACTGTTTTTT	CASKLLHAGQGNEKLFF
.	TRBJ2-5	.	TRBV3-1/TRBV3-2	TGTGCCAGCAGCCACGACATCCGGACCCAGTACTTC	CASSHDIRTQYF
.	TRBJ2-3	.	TRBV3-1/TRBV3-2	TGTGCCAGCAGCCCCAAGTTGGGCCTCACAGATACGCAGTATTTT	CASSPKLGLTDTQYF
.	TRBJ1-2	.	TRBV27	TGTGCCAGCAGTTTGGGTCCTGAGGTCTATGGCTACACCTTC	CASSLGPEVYGYTF